One sample yielded the 3 T cell receptor beta chains listed below, sequenced in a study of OX40 agonist ivuxolimab in advanced cancers. Method: immunoSEQ multiplex PCR; TCRdb's copy keeps in-frame clones and lacks some. This table holds tens of thousands of clones, around nine tenths found once. The sample consisted of CD4+ or CD8+ T cells sorted from blood, taken in a trial of the OX40 agonist ivuxolimab. The receptors originated from an adult with an advanced solid tumor such as melanoma, head and neck, liver or kidney cancer.

A remark on this clone: Germline is not matched at one junction end, which may reflect a read error. The chain employs TRBV19 and TRBJ1-2; TRBD1 might be the D (5 bases). CDR1 is LNHDA, CDR2 SQIVND, per germline (reference sequence). The CDR3 has 12 amino acids. CDR3 bases: TGTGCCAGTACCTCGGGGGACTACGGCTACACCTTC. Translation gives CASTSGDYGYTF.

The rearrangement links TRBV18 to TRBJ1-6, with a weak D call TRBD1 (5 bases). Between the trimmed V and J ends, which lost 0 bases and 5 bases, there was a span of 8 bases. The CDR3 runs 15 residues. Germline lookup yields CDR1 KGHSH and CDR2 LQKENI. CDR3 residues: CASSPPGRNNSPLHF. The DNA of the CDR3 is TGTGCCAGCTCACCACCGGGACGTAATAATTCACCCCTCCACTTT.

This chain connects TRBV13 to TRBJ2-3; 15 bases map to TRBD2. Losses at the gene ends were 3 bases for V and 4 bases for J; bases not matched to a gene: 5. This CDR3 is 17 amino acids long. The germline V gene encodes CDR1 PRHDT and CDR2 FYEKMQ (reference sequence). The CDR3, as DNA: TGTGCCAGCAGCTTTGGGACTAGCGGGGGGCGCGCAGATACGCAGTATTTT. Translated: CASSFGTSGGRADTQYF.